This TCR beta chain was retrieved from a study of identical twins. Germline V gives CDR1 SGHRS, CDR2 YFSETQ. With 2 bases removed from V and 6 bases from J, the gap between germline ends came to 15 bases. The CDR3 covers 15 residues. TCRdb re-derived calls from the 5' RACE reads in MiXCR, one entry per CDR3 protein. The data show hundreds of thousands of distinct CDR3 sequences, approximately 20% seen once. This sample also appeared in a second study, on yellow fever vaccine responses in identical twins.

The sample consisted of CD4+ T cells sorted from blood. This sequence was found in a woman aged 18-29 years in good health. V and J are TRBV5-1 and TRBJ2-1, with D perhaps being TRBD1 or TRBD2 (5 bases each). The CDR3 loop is CASSFARGGGNEQFF. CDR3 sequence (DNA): TGCGCCAGCAGCTTCGCCCGGGGCGGTGGCAATGAGCAGTTCTTC.